Each of the 8 T cell receptor beta chains below was sequenced from the same sample in a study of cytomegalovirus exposure and HLA in healthy donors. With 60 Vbeta and 13 Jbeta primers, the PCR was carried out. Using immunoSEQ multiplex PCR, the repertoire was profiled, and TCRdb retains in-frame clones only, with some absent. The sample holds under 90,000 clones. Sequenced material: PBMCs. These TCRs come from a man aged 50-60 years in good health and CMV-seropositive.

This chain joins TRBV9 and TRBJ1-1; D unresolved. The ends were cut back, 3 bases at V and 2 bases at J, with 8 bases in the middle. The CDR3 is 13 residues long. Germline loops: CDR1 SGDLS, CDR2 YYNGEE. CDR3 amino acids: CASSAQFNTEAFF. In nucleotides, the CDR3 is TGTGCCAGCAGCGCACAGTTTAACACTGAAGCTTTCTTT.

This chain uses TRBV18 with TRBJ1-6; D unresolved. Trimming left V 3 bases short and J 4 bases short, with 4 bases between. CDR1 and CDR2 from the germline V gene are KGHSH and LQKENI. The CDR3 contains 13 residues. The CDR3, as DNA: TGTGCCAGCTCACCGTCGTATAATTCACCCCTCCACTTT. This sequence encodes CASSPSYNSPLHF.

The genes are TRBV19 and TRBJ1-2, with TRBD1 matching 7 bases. V trimming: 1 base; J trimming: 5 bases; junction bases outside the gene matches: 7. CDR1 is LNHDA, CDR2 SQIVND, per germline (reference sequence). The CDR3 length is 15 residues. CDR3 sequence: CASSIAETGRYGYTF. Here the CDR3 DNA reads TGTGCCAGTAGTATAGCTGAGACAGGGAGGTATGGCTACACCTTC.

The rearrangement joins TRBV4-3 to TRBJ2-3; possible D gene TRBD2, 6 bases. The CDR3 contains 15 residues. Germline CDR1 reads LGHNA; CDR2 reads YSLEER. The ends were cut back, 0 bases at V and 6 bases at J, with 13 bases in the middle. In nucleotides, the CDR3 is TGCGCCAGCAGCCAAGATCTAGGAGGAGGGGATACGCAGTATTTT. Translation gives CASSQDLGGGDTQYF.

This chain links TRBV10-3 with TRBJ1-2; D is perhaps TRBD1 (5 bases). Looked up from germline, CDR1 is ENHRY and CDR2 is SYGVKD. The V end was cut by 6 bases, the J end by 2 bases, with 19 bases between. This CDR3 region has 16 residues. This chain's CDR3 is CAISGREGRENYGYTF. CDR3 nucleotide sequence: TGTGCCATCAGCGGTCGGGAGGGCAGGGAAAACTATGGCTACACCTTC.

J is TRBJ1-2 and V is TRBV28; tentative D call: TRBD1 (5 bases). Per germline, CDR1 MDHEN and CDR2 SYDVKM. The CDR3 contains 15 residues. The ends were cut back, 3 bases at V and 2 bases at J, with 13 bases in the middle. The CDR3 nucleotides are TGTGCCAGCAGTTTTTTCGGTGCAGGGAACTATGGCTACACCTTC. Translating it yields CASSFFGAGNYGYTF.

The chain uses TRBV29-1 and TRBJ2-3; maybe TRBD1 (6 bases). V was trimmed by 7 bases and J by 1 base, leaving 18 bases between them. The CDR3 covers 15 residues. CDR1 SQVTM and CDR2 ANQGSEA come from the germline V gene. CDR3: CSAIRTVSRTDTQYF. The CDR3 nucleotides are TGCAGCGCCATAAGGACAGTTTCCCGCACAGATACGCAGTATTTT.

This chain joins TRBV30 and TRBJ2-2, with D possibly matching TRBD1 (5 bases). Trimming shortened V by 2 bases and J by 9 bases, and 13 bases separated the two germline ends. Germline CDR1 GTSNPN, CDR2 SVGIG (reference sequence). CDR3 length equals 13 residues. This CDR3 reads CAWSSTGSRELFF. The CDR3 DNA sequence: TGTGCCTGGAGTTCAACAGGTTCCAGGGAGCTGTTTTTT.